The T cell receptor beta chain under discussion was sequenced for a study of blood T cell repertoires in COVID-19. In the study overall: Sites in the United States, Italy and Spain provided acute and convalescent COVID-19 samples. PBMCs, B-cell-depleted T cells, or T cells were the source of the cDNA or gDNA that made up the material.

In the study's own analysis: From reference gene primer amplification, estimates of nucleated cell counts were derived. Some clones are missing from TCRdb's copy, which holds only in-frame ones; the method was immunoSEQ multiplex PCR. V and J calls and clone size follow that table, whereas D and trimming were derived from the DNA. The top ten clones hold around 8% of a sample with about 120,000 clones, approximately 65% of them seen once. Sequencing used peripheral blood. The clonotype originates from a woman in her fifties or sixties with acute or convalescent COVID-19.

The CDR3 loop is CASSQDRVMNTEAFF. In DNA, the CDR3 is TGTGCCAGCAGCCAAGATCGGGTTATGAACACTGAAGCTTTCTTT. The chain is built from TRBV3-1 (or the pseudogene TRBV3-2) and TRBJ1-1; D gene uncertain. CDR1 LGHDT and CDR2 YNNKEL come from the germline V gene (reference sequence). The CDR3 runs 15 residues. V shed 0 bases and J shed 0 bases, with 8 bases lying between them.